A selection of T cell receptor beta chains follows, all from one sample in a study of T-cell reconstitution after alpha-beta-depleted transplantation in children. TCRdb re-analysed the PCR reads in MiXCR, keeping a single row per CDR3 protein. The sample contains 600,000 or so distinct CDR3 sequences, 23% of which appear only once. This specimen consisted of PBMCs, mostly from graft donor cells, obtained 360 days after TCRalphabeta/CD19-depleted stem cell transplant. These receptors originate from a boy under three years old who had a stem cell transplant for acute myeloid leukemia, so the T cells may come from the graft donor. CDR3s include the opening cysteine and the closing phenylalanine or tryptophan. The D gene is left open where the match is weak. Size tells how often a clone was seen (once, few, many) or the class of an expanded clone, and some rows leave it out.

CDR3 protein: CASTSSHPSGIQYF
V gene: TRBV7-9
D gene: NA
CDR3 length: 14
clone size: NA

CDR3 protein: CSAPTGPYQETQYF
V gene: TRBV20-1
D gene: NA
CDR3 length: 14
clone size: many

CDR3 protein: CASSQGQQMYEQYF
V gene: TRBV4-3
D gene: NA
CDR3 length: 14
clone size: NA

CDR3 protein: CASSEWGTGKYEQYF
V gene: TRBV25-1
D gene: TRBD1
CDR3 length: 15
clone size: NA

CDR3 protein: CSARTGRQPQHF
V gene: TRBV20-1
D gene: TRBD1
CDR3 length: 12
clone size: few

CDR3 protein: CSARDAPRLYQETQYF
V gene: TRBV20-1
D gene: NA
CDR3 length: 16
clone size: many

CDR3 protein: CASSRTKTEQYF
V gene: TRBV3-1
D gene: NA
CDR3 length: 12
clone size: NA

CDR3 protein: CASSQDFPEATDTQYF
V gene: TRBV4-2
D gene: NA
CDR3 length: 16
clone size: NA

CDR3 protein: CASSLAGADEQFF
V gene: TRBV11-1
D gene: NA
CDR3 length: 13
clone size: few

CDR3 protein: CASSLTGDVNEQFF
V gene: TRBV5-6
D gene: TRBD1
CDR3 length: 14
clone size: NA

CDR3 protein: CSVGTQGPHNQPQHF
V gene: TRBV29-1
D gene: NA
CDR3 length: 15
clone size: many

CDR3 protein: CASSLEDRGYGYTF
V gene: TRBV7-6
D gene: TRBD1
CDR3 length: 14
clone size: once

CDR3 protein: CASSRFGTGKETQYF
V gene: TRBV3-1
D gene: TRBD1
CDR3 length: 15
clone size: NA

CDR3 protein: CASKGVYGYTF
V gene: TRBV12-3/TRBV12-4
D gene: NA
CDR3 length: 11
clone size: NA

CDR3 protein: CASSSPGLNSYEQYF
V gene: TRBV5-5
D gene: NA
CDR3 length: 15
clone size: NA

CDR3 protein: CATSRDTKRELFF
V gene: TRBV15
D gene: NA
CDR3 length: 13
clone size: few

CDR3 protein: CASSLGRDPSSGELFF
V gene: TRBV7-9
D gene: NA
CDR3 length: 16
clone size: many

CDR3 protein: CASRPDRVVSPLHF
V gene: TRBV6-1
D gene: TRBD1
CDR3 length: 14
clone size: NA

CDR3 protein: CASSQAGGTANEKLFF
V gene: TRBV4-1
D gene: TRBD1
CDR3 length: 16
clone size: NA

CDR3 protein: CASSLAPTGSGSYEQYF
V gene: TRBV7-2
D gene: TRBD1
CDR3 length: 17
clone size: NA

CDR3 protein: CASSLEQGPEEKLFF
V gene: TRBV7-9
D gene: NA
CDR3 length: 15
clone size: few

CDR3 protein: CASSSTGKGYTF
V gene: TRBV7-9
D gene: TRBD1
CDR3 length: 12
clone size: NA

CDR3 protein: CASSPTRQGAGEQFF
V gene: TRBV12-3/TRBV12-4
D gene: TRBD1
CDR3 length: 15
clone size: NA

CDR3 protein: CASSQKGIGLWANVLTF
V gene: TRBV4-3
D gene: NA
CDR3 length: 17
clone size: many

CDR3 protein: CASSLPGGGMDTQYF
V gene: TRBV5-1
D gene: TRBD2
CDR3 length: 15
clone size: NA

CDR3 protein: CASKPGQGFNYGYTF
V gene: TRBV6-1
D gene: TRBD1
CDR3 length: 15
clone size: many

CDR3 protein: CASSHGTATSPLHF
V gene: TRBV3-1
D gene: NA
CDR3 length: 14
clone size: many

CDR3 protein: CSGDQGVQETQYF
V gene: TRBV20-1
D gene: NA
CDR3 length: 13
clone size: many

CDR3 protein: CASSFPVGASSGANVLTF
V gene: TRBV5-6
D gene: NA
CDR3 length: 18
clone size: many

CDR3 protein: CASTTSGGDEQFF
V gene: TRBV12-3/TRBV12-4
D gene: TRBD2
CDR3 length: 13
clone size: few

CDR3 protein: CAWSVGQGAGELFF
V gene: TRBV30
D gene: NA
CDR3 length: 14
clone size: NA

CDR3 protein: CATSDPWVAADTQYF
V gene: TRBV24-1
D gene: NA
CDR3 length: 15
clone size: NA

CDR3 protein: CASSLVRPMDEQFF
V gene: TRBV12-3/TRBV12-4
D gene: NA
CDR3 length: 14
clone size: NA

CDR3 protein: CATSRTAWDRSYNEQFF
V gene: TRBV24-1
D gene: TRBD1
CDR3 length: 17
clone size: few

CDR3 protein: CASSSGTTPLHF
V gene: TRBV27
D gene: NA
CDR3 length: 12
clone size: few

CDR3 protein: CASSYSPPWQGLRYNEQFF
V gene: TRBV6-2/TRBV6-3
D gene: NA
CDR3 length: 19
clone size: NA

CDR3 protein: CATSPWGTTTDTQYF
V gene: TRBV15
D gene: NA
CDR3 length: 15
clone size: few

CDR3 protein: CATSDPLRGTQYF
V gene: TRBV24-1
D gene: NA
CDR3 length: 13
clone size: NA

CDR3 protein: CASSLIGRGLGDIQYF
V gene: TRBV7-9
D gene: NA
CDR3 length: 16
clone size: few

CDR3 protein: CASSYGLSTDTQYF
V gene: TRBV25-1
D gene: NA
CDR3 length: 14
clone size: NA

CDR3 protein: CASSQTGQGPGAPYEQYF
V gene: TRBV4-3
D gene: TRBD1
CDR3 length: 18
clone size: once

CDR3 protein: CASSSGAGPGNQPQHF
V gene: TRBV6-5
D gene: NA
CDR3 length: 16
clone size: few

CDR3 protein: CSPGGARNNEKLFF
V gene: TRBV20-1
D gene: NA
CDR3 length: 14
clone size: once

CDR3 protein: CASSLVLGSYNEQFF
V gene: TRBV5-1
D gene: NA
CDR3 length: 15
clone size: few

CDR3 protein: CASSQETSTYEQYF
V gene: TRBV4-3
D gene: NA
CDR3 length: 14
clone size: many

CDR3 protein: CASSYTYYEQYF
V gene: TRBV5-5
D gene: NA
CDR3 length: 12
clone size: few